Listed below are T cell receptor beta chains from one sample, sequenced in a study of T cell responses to AZD1222 COVID-19 vaccine. Generated by immunoSEQ multiplex PCR, the TCRdb table keeps only in-frame clones and is missing some. The sample records about 170,000 clones, more than 85% being singletons. Sequencing used peripheral blood, obtained on day 0 of AZD1222 vaccination. These receptors were collected from an adult in good health. Both conserved end residues are trimmed from each CDR3.

v_gene,j_gene,CDR3aa
TRBV6-5,TRBJ1-1,ATRTGGWQTEAF
TRBV4-1,TRBJ1-1,ASSQIRDSLTTEAF
TRBV7-9,TRBJ2-7,ASSKIAGVSTYEQY
TRBV7-9,TRBJ2-7,ASSPGQRYEQY
TRBV5-1,TRBJ2-5,ASSLYRDETQY
TRBV19,TRBJ1-2,ASSPPLRGYT
TRBV4-2,TRBJ2-1,ASSQDYKTPNNEQF
TRBV5-1,TRBJ1-1,ASSPVRRGTEAF
TRBV18,TRBJ1-1,ASSPGDRLAF
TRBV30,TRBJ1-2,AWWDGLLIST
TRBV9,TRBJ1-3,ASSVHLGLSGNTIY
TRBV14,TRBJ2-2,ASSSTTVNTGELF
TRBV5-1,TRBJ1-1,ASSLASMNTEAF
TRBV7-2,TRBJ1-5,ASSLGRLWNQPQH
TRBV5-1,TRBJ1-1,ASTRGPGQGFTGTEAF
TRBV28,TRBJ1-1,ASCTGTTQAF
TRBV28,TRBJ2-3,ASSPTGGWTDTQY
TRBV6-5,TRBJ2-4,ASMLSGAKNIQY
TRBV11-2,TRBJ1-4,ASSLGGEKLF
TRBV9,TRBJ1-2,ASTDRSNYGYT
TRBV16,TRBJ1-5,ASSQSGQGGNQPQH
TRBV5-4,TRBJ2-7,ASSLDRGGPREQY
TRBV11-2,TRBJ2-5,ASSFATGGQTETQY
TRBV5-1,TRBJ1-6,ASSLVRGYNSPLH
TRBV6-5,TRBJ2-7,ASSSGTSGRSYEQY
TRBV29-1,TRBJ2-3,SVAGGVTDTQY
TRBV27,TRBJ2-1,ASSFGNEQF
TRBV27,TRBJ1-1,ASSPYTGGDGAF
TRBV3-1/TRBV3-2,TRBJ1-2,ASMDRGSYGYT
TRBV12-5,TRBJ2-1,ASGLLGAPHNEQF
TRBV11-2,TRBJ2-1,ASSLAPGNEQF
TRBV24-1,TRBJ2-5,ATGVRSGGAETQY
TRBV5-1,TRBJ2-5,ASSRLAGGLETQY
TRBV18,TRBJ2-6,ASSPPGSMGGANVLT
TRBV19,TRBJ1-2,ASSTFSPHGYT
TRBV6-5,TRBJ2-1,ASSRQGDEQF
TRBV19,TRBJ1-2,ASSIVSSGGKGYT
TRBV2,TRBJ2-1,ASSERAGTSSYNEQF
TRBV6-5,TRBJ2-1,ASSYDRGPYNEQF
TRBV9,TRBJ1-1,ASSVASWANSEAF
TRBV3-1/TRBV3-2,TRBJ1-2,ASSPRRWDYGYT
TRBV2,TRBJ1-4,ASRDRGRQQVWEKLF
TRBV19,TRBJ1-6,ASSIGVETYNSPLH
TRBV27,TRBJ1-1,ASSSRQGATEAF
TRBV4-2,TRBJ1-4,ASSQVVSGVLDEKLF
TRBV6-6,TRBJ1-2,ASSYSDNYGYT
TRBV3-1/TRBV3-2,TRBJ2-2,ASKENTGELF
TRBV5-1,TRBJ1-1,ASSFAERQNTEAF
TRBV20-1,TRBJ2-7,SASLGTGEQY
TRBV6-2/TRBV6-3,TRBJ1-6,ASSYPGPLIPLH
TRBV19,TRBJ2-7,ATGAGESSYEQY
TRBV30,TRBJ1-2,AWSITGYYGYT